These 27 T cell receptor beta chains came from one sample sequenced in a study of spatial heterogeneity in lung cancer. Time point meaning: sample taken at primary tumor resection. TCRs were sequenced from unsorted whole RNA of tumor, nontumor lung or PBMC. TCRdb processed the 5' RACE reads anew with MiXCR; each CDR3 protein has one entry. The data show some 39,000 distinct CDR3 sequences, 6% to 7.5% seen once. The material sequenced was PBMCs, taken at surgery. These receptors were obtained from a female donor with early-stage non-small cell lung cancer.

This clonotype has at least ten counts. The V gene is TRBV5-1, the J gene TRBJ2-3; 8 bases match TRBD2. Germline CDR1 reads SGHRS; CDR2 reads YFSETQ. CDR3 length equals 14 residues. Trimming removed 1 base from V and 5 bases from J; junction bases left unmatched: 3. The CDR3: CASSLITSGDTQYF. The CDR3 nucleotides are TGCGCCAGCAGCTTGATCACTAGCGGAGATACGCAGTATTTT. Together with reference TRBV5-1 and TRBJ2-3, the CDR3 gives the full variable domain: KAGVTQTPRYLIKTRGQQVTLSCSPISGHRSVSWYQQTPGQGLQFLFEYFSETQRNKGNFPGRFSGRQFSNSRSEMNVSTLELGDSALYLCASSLITSGDTQYFGPGTRLTVL.

This clonotype appeared many times. The CDR3 sequence: CASSYADRGDTQYF. Written as DNA, the CDR3 is TGTGCCAGCAGCTACGCAGACAGGGGAGATACGCAGTATTTT. V is TRBV7-9 and J is TRBJ2-3, with 8 nucleotides matching TRBD1. The length of the CDR3 is 14 residues. J gave up 5 bases and V 4 bases, and 5 bases lay outside the gene matches. Germline V lookup: CDR1 SEHNR, CDR2 FQNEAQ (reference sequence).

The chain links TRBV7-3 to TRBJ1-1, with D hard to call. Germline-derived CDR1 and CDR2 are SGHTA and FQGTGA. Between the trimmed V and J ends, which lost 6 bases and 12 bases, there was a span of 14 bases. There are 11 residues in the CDR3. Here the CDR3 reads CASSTATETFF. The CDR3, as DNA: TGTGCCAGCAGTACGGCGACGGAAACTTTCTTT.

This clonotype was recorded at least ten times. The junction shows a germline mismatch at one end, possibly a read error. J is TRBJ2-7 and V is TRBV4-1; 7 positions match TRBD1. The V gene's germline CDR1 is MGHRA and CDR2 YSYEKL. CDR3 size: 12 residues. CDR3 amino acids: CASSQDTGALVF. CDR3 nucleotides: TGCGCCAGCAGCCAAGATACAGGGGCCCTCGTCTTC.

In this sample, this clonotype turned up many times. The chain couples TRBV7-9 to TRBJ2-5; D ambiguous. CDR3 size: 13 residues. Between the trimmed V and J ends, which lost 1 base and 2 bases, there was a span of 5 bases. Germline CDR1 and CDR2: SEHNR and FQNEAQ (reference sequence). The CDR3 reads CASSLDPQETQYF. For the CDR3, the DNA is TGTGCCAGCAGCTTAGATCCGCAAGAGACCCAGTACTTC. Filled out from reference TRBV7-9 and TRBJ2-5, the complete variable domain reads DTGVSQNPRHKITKRGQNVTFRCDPISEHNRLYWYRQTLGQGPEFLTYFQNEAQLEKSRLLSDRFSAERPKGSFSTLEIQRTEQGDSAMYLCASSLDPQETQYFGPGTRLLVL.

Comment on this clonotype: A single base separates this from a much larger clone, so it may be a read error. The rearrangement joins TRBV6-2 or TRBV6-3 to TRBJ1-1; possibly TRBD1 for D (5 bases). This CDR3 comprises 14 residues. Trimming took off 6 bases at V and 1 base at J, with 12 bases between the two ends. Germline lookup yields CDR1 MNHEY and CDR2 SVGEGT. CDR3 region: CASRYGTGNTEAFF. In DNA form, the CDR3 reads TGTGCCAGCAGATACGGGACGGGGAACACTGAAGCTTTCTTT.

This sequence joins TRBV20-1 and TRBJ1-6; 8 bases are a match to TRBD1. CDR3 length: 14 amino acids. Germline lookup yields CDR1 DFQATT and CDR2 SNEGSKA (reference sequence). V shed 5 bases and J 8 bases; nucleotides not matched to a gene: 8. The CDR3: CSAGRQGSDSPLHF. DNA of the CDR3: TGCAGTGCTGGTAGACAGGGGAGCGATTCACCCCTCCACTTT.

This clonotype was detected only once. The chain has TRBV11-3 and TRBJ1-6; 8 nucleotides line up with TRBD1. Germline loops: CDR1 SGHNT, CDR2 YENEEA. J was trimmed by 8 bases and V by 3 bases; bases with no gene match: 0. The CDR3 is made up of 13 amino acids. The CDR3 region has the DNA TGTGCCAGCAGCTTGACAGGGGATTCACCCCTCCACTTT. Translated: CASSLTGDSPLHF.

This clonotype was seen repeatedly, ten times or more. The CDR3 DNA reads as TGTGCCAGCAGTCCCGGGACACGAAATTCACCCCTCCACTTT. Its protein is CASSPGTRNSPLHF. The V gene is TRBV2, the J gene TRBJ1-6, with a possible D match to TRBD1 (6 bases). CDR3 length: 14 amino acids. The germline gives CDR1 SNHLY, CDR2 FYNNEI. V lost 5 bases, J lost 7 bases, and 12 bases lay in between.

This clonotype was seen a handful of times. Here the CDR3 reads CASSGLGSYEQYF. The CDR3 region has the DNA TGTGCCAGCAGTGGCCTGGGGTCCTACGAGCAGTACTTC. The V call is TRBV2, the J call TRBJ2-7, with D unclear. V lost 4 bases and J lost 1, with 8 bases in between. Germline assignment: CDR1 SNHLY and CDR2 FYNNEI. This CDR3 has 13 residues. Using reference TRBV2 and TRBJ2-7 for the parts outside the CDR3, the full variable domain is EPEVTQTPSHQVTQMGQEVILRCVPISNHLYFYWYRQILGQKVEFLVSFYNNEISEKSEIFDDQFSVERPDGSNFTLKIRSTKLEDSAMYFCASSGLGSYEQYFGPGTRLTVT.

The rearrangement links TRBV11-2 to TRBJ2-5, with 8 bases matching TRBD1. The CDR3 spans 15 residues. After removal of 0 bases from V and 4 bases from J, the junction contained 4 bases not matched to a gene. CDR1 is SGHAT and CDR2 is FQNNGV in the germline V gene. This chain's CDR3 is CASSLEGGTGETQYF. CDR3 in DNA: TGTGCCAGCAGCTTAGAAGGCGGGACAGGAGAGACCCAGTACTTC.

This clonotype has more than one count but fewer than ten. The chain couples TRBV27 to TRBJ1-4; D unclear. The germline gives CDR1 MNHEY, CDR2 SMNVEV (reference sequence). The germline V and J ends were trimmed by 3 bases and 8 bases, with 4 bases remaining between them. This CDR3 is 11 amino acids long. The CDR3 sequence is CASSFGEKLFF. In nucleotides, the CDR3 is TGTGCCAGCAGTTTTGGAGAAAAACTGTTTTTT.

This clonotype came up a few times. The junction departs from the called germline gene at one end, perhaps through a read error. The chain combines TRBV6-1 with TRBJ2-1; TRBD2 might be the D (6 bases). Germline CDR1 and CDR2: MNHNS and SASEGT. The length of the CDR3 is 14 residues. The CDR3 nucleotides are TGTGCCAGCAGTGAAGGGGAGCGGGCCCGCCCCCCAGTCTTC. It specifies CASSEGERARPPVF.

There are a few counts of this clonotype. This chain joins TRBV4-3 and TRBJ1-2; D unresolved. From germline, CDR1 is LGHNA and CDR2 YSLEER. V lost 1 base and J 7 bases, leaving 16 bases between the germline ends. This CDR3 contains 15 residues. CDR3 loop: CASSQGTLLWSGYTF. The CDR3, as DNA: TGCGCCAGCAGCCAAGGGACGCTCTTATGGTCTGGCTACACCTTC.

This clonotype was seen more than once but under ten times. CDR3 in amino acids: CASSLDISGGADDEQFF. The CDR3 DNA is TGCGCCAGCAGCCTCGACATCAGCGGGGGGGCCGATGATGAGCAGTTCTTC. V gene TRBV5-1 combines with J gene TRBJ2-1; TRBD2 matches 10 bases. Germline V gives CDR1 SGHRS, CDR2 YFSETQ. The V and J ends lost 4 bases and 8 bases, in that order; junction bases with no gene match: 15. The CDR3 covers 17 residues. The entire variable domain, with the rest obtained from reference TRBV5-1 and TRBJ2-1, is as follows: KAGVTQTPRYLIKTRGQQVTLSCSPISGHRSVSWYQQTPGQGLQFLFEYFSETQRNKGNFPGRFSGRQFSNSRSEMNVSTLELGDSALYLCASSLDISGGADDEQFFGPGTRLTVL.

CDR3 loop: CASWEDGRAGELFF. The CDR3 nucleotides are TGCGCCAGCTGGGAAGATGGTCGGGCCGGGGAGCTGTTTTTT. The genes are TRBV5-1 and TRBJ2-2; no reliable D call. The length of the CDR3 is 14 residues. V lost 7 bases and J lost 6, with 16 bases in between. Germline V gives CDR1 SGHRS, CDR2 YFSETQ.

There are a few counts of this clonotype. The chain couples TRBV11-2 to TRBJ1-1; possibly TRBD1 for D (5 bases). V lost 0 bases, J lost 4 bases, and 9 bases lay in between. The CDR3 runs to 14 residues. Germline assignment: CDR1 SGHAT and CDR2 FQNNGV. The CDR3 region has the DNA TGTGCCAGCAGCTTAGACAGGGTCGGCACTGAAGCTTTCTTT. Encoded protein: CASSLDRVGTEAFF.

This clonotype has a count of ten or more. The gene calls are TRBV5-1 and TRBJ2-5; D not certain. The CDR3 totals 13 residues. CDR1 and CDR2 from the germline V gene are SGHRS and YFSETQ. The V end was cut by 4 bases, the J end by 4 bases, with 11 bases between. For the CDR3, the DNA is TGCGCCAGCAGCACCTACCTACGAGAGACCCAGTACTTC. It encodes CASSTYLRETQYF. The variable domain in full, completed from reference TRBV5-1 and TRBJ2-5, reads KAGVTQTPRYLIKTRGQQVTLSCSPISGHRSVSWYQQTPGQGLQFLFEYFSETQRNKGNFPGRFSGRQFSNSRSEMNVSTLELGDSALYLCASSTYLRETQYFGPGTRLLVL.

This clonotype was picked up a small number of times. This chain uses TRBV6-5 with TRBJ1-4; the match to TRBD1 covers 7 bases. The CDR3 spans 13 residues. The germline V gene has CDR1 MNHEY and CDR2 SVGAGI. Trimming cost V 5 bases and J 5 bases; bases outside gene matches: 2. The CDR3 DNA follows: TGTGCCAGCAGTACAGGGGACAATGAAAAACTGTTTTTT. Protein sequence: CASSTGDNEKLFF.

This clonotype was seen a few times. V usage is TRBV20-1 and J usage is TRBJ1-2; TRBD1 aligns across 7 bases. With 6 bases clipped from V and 8 bases from J, the junction kept 12 bases outside the gene matches. The CDR3 length is 13 residues. The germline V gene has CDR1 DFQATT and CDR2 SNEGSKA (reference sequence). The DNA for the CDR3 is TGCAGTGCCACCCGGGACAGCACGCAGGGCTACACCTTC. The encoded protein is CSATRDSTQGYTF.

There are a few counts of this clonotype. V is TRBV11-2 and J is TRBJ2-1, with D uncertain. The CDR3 has 15 amino acids. Trimming removed 3 bases at V and 3 bases at J, with 12 bases between. Germline-derived CDR1 and CDR2 are SGHAT and FQNNGV. Here the CDR3 DNA reads TGTGCCAGCAGCTTCGCCCTTGGGAACTACAATGAGCAGTTCTTC. This translates into CASSFALGNYNEQFF.

This clonotype was counted at least ten times. This chain joins TRBV9 and TRBJ2-2; 12 positions agree with TRBD2. This CDR3 comprises 16 residues. J was trimmed by 8 bases and V by 0 bases; bases with no gene match: 5. The germline V gene has CDR1 SGDLS and CDR2 YYNGEE. This CDR3 reads CASSVVGTSGYGELFF. Here the CDR3 DNA reads TGTGCCAGCAGCGTAGTCGGGACTAGCGGGTATGGGGAGCTGTTTTTT. Complete variable domain (other parts from reference TRBV9 and TRBJ2-2): DSGVTQTPKHLITATGQRVTLRCSPRSGDLSVYWYQQSLDQGLQFLIQYYNGEERAKGNILERFSAQQFPDLHSELNLSSLELGDSALYFCASSVVGTSGYGELFFGEGSRLTVL.

This clonotype was picked up many times. The genes are TRBV6-5 and TRBJ1-2; 8 positions agree with TRBD1. Germline assignment: CDR1 MNHEY and CDR2 SVGAGI. CDR3 length: 14 residues. J lost 4 bases, V lost 7 bases, and 8 bases had no gene match. CDR3 DNA sequence: TGTGCCAGCATCCCCCGCGGGACAGGCTATGGCTACACCTTC. As protein: CASIPRGTGYGYTF.

This clonotype was recorded many times. The V gene is TRBV5-1, the J gene TRBJ2-1; 8 bases are shared with TRBD2. The V gene end was trimmed by 4 bases and the J gene end by 5 bases; junction bases not matched to a gene: 14. Germline values: CDR1 SGHRS, CDR2 YFSETQ. This CDR3 is built from 17 residues. The CDR3 DNA reads TGCGCCAGCAGCCCCCCGTGGAGGACTAGCTTCCACAATGAGCAGTTCTTC. Protein product: CASSPPWRTSFHNEQFF.

Worth noting for this clonotype: The limits of the CDR3 on the DNA are not certain, so only TCRdb's listed CDR3 is given. The V gene is TRBV6-6, the J gene TRBJ1-5; TRBD1, the D gene given by the table, was not confirmed from the DNA. The CDR3 region is 17 residues in length, termini included. Germline V gene data show CDR1 as MNHNY and CDR2 as SVGAGI (reference sequence). CDR3 loop: CASSSSTGGSSNQPQHF.

The chain combines TRBV20-1 with TRBJ1-5; TRBD1 might be the D (5 bases). V gave up 0 bases and J gave up 7 bases, with 13 bases separating them. The CDR3 runs 14 residues. Germline lookup yields CDR1 DFQATT and CDR2 SNEGSKA (reference sequence). The CDR3 loop reads CSARDWGKGQPQHF. The CDR3 coding sequence is TGCAGTGCTAGAGATTGGGGGAAGGGCCAGCCCCAGCATTTT.

This clonotype was seen at least ten times. This sequence joins TRBV6-6 and TRBJ2-1; possibly TRBD1 for D (5 bases). Germline CDR1 reads MNHNY; CDR2 reads SVGAGI (reference sequence). V shed 6 bases and J shed 0 bases, with 12 bases lying between them. The CDR3 has 15 residues. The CDR3 nucleotides are TGTGCCAGCAGAACCTCAGGGTTCTCCTACAATGAGCAGTTCTTC. Amino acid sequence: CASRTSGFSYNEQFF.